The rows below give T cell receptor beta chains drawn from one sample of a study of PD-1 blockade in classical Hodgkin lymphoma. Only in-frame clones appear in the TCRdb table, and some are missing; sequencing was by immunoSEQ multiplex PCR. The table shows 9,500 to 13,000 clones, with approximately 84% occurring only once. The sequences come from peripheral blood mononuclear cells (PBMCs), collected before the second cycle of nivolumab. The receptors were gathered from a human donor with classical Hodgkin lymphoma. CDR3s include the opening cysteine and the closing phenylalanine or tryptophan.

len	v_gene	j_gene	CDR3aa
10	TRBV20-1	TRBJ2-5	CSANIGTQYF
17	TRBV5-1	TRBJ2-3	CASSFALAGLFRDTQYF
20	TRBV4-3	TRBJ1-5	CASSQDLISLGLLGNQPQHF
15	TRBV27	TRBJ2-7	CASSLRAGRSYEQYF
12	TRBV7-9	TRBJ1-1	CASSRTGVEAFF
13	TRBV6-1	TRBJ2-1	CASTPTDRNEQFF
15	TRBV28	TRBJ2-5	CASSSQQGYQETQYF
13	TRBV19	TRBJ2-4	CASSMVRDTIQYF
14	TRBV4-1	TRBJ1-5	CASSQGESNQPQHF
12	TRBV5-6	TRBJ1-5	CASSSVNQPQHF
15	TRBV9	TRBJ2-3	CASSLGQGATDTQYF
16	TRBV9	TRBJ2-1	CASSANAGTAYNEQFF
13	TRBV6-4	TRBJ2-2	CASSDRDTGELFF